This TCR beta chain was retrieved from a study of memory CD4+ T cells and cytomegalovirus serostatus. The sort gate was single viable CD3+CD4+CD8-CD45RO+ cells for memory CD4+ T cells. Trimming stripped 3 bases from V and 1 base from J, with 8 bases between. This CDR3 region has 14 residues. Germline assignment: CDR1 SNHLY and CDR2 FYNNEI. Method: immunoSEQ multiplex PCR; TCRdb's copy keeps in-frame clones and lacks some. The sample yields approximately 60,000 clones, about 81% seen once. The specimen sequenced was memory CD4+ T cells from blood. The J gene is TRBJ2-3, the V gene TRBV2, with D hard to call. The receptor comes from an adult in good health and CMV-seronegative. The CDR3 here is CASSEGSRTDTQYF. The DNA of the CDR3 is TGTGCCAGCAGTGAGGGATCCCGCACAGATACGCAGTATTTT.